The source of this T cell receptor beta chain is a study of cytomegalovirus exposure and HLA in healthy donors. Study context: Around 89 million unique TCRs from HLA-typed donors made up an early data release. General study points: There were some public TCRs occurring in many donors, but most TCR sequences were rare. Investigators reported some 150 TCR beta chains as tied to cytomegalovirus. With later analysis, a missense DCLRE1C variant became linked to TCR beta V- and J-gene trimming.

The length of the CDR3 is 18 residues. PCR amplification relied on 60 Vbeta primers (plus 13 Jbeta primers). TCRdb's table, derived via immunoSEQ multiplex PCR, lists solely in-frame clones and lacks some. Altogether around 190,000 clones are present, approximately 86% being singletons, with the ten largest covering approximately 1.7%. This clone was found a few times. Its antigen is not identified. This chain joins TRBV21-1 and TRBJ1-1; no check of the table's D call, TRBD1, against the DNA was made. TRBV21-1 is annotated as a pseudogene. The specimen sequenced was PBMCs. The receptor was isolated from a woman under 30 in good health and CMV-seronegative. The CDR3 loop reads CASSITNRDRGARTEAFF. CDR3 sequence (DNA): TGTGCCAGCAGCATCACTAACCGGGACAGGGGGGCTCGGACTGAAGCTTTCTTT.